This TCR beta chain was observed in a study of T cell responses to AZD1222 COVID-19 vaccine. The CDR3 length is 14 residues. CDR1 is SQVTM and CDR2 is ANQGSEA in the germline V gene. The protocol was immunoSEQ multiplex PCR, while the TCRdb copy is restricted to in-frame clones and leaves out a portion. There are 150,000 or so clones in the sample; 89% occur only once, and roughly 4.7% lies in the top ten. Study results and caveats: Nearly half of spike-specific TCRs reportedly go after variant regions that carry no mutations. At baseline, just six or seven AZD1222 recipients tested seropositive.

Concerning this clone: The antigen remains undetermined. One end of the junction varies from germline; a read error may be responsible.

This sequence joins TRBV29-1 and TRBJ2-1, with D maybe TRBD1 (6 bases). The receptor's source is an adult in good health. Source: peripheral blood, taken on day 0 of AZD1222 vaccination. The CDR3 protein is CSVEGSRGANEQFF. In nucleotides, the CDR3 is TGCAGCGTAGAAGGGTCCAGGGGTGCGAATGAGCAGTTCTTC.